This TCR beta chain was found in a study of blood T cell repertoires in COVID-19. Looking at the study overall: The cDNA or gDNA used as material had been derived from T cells, B-cell-depleted T cells, or PBMCs.

Germline loops: CDR1 SNHLY, CDR2 FYNNEI. The J segment lost 7 bases and the V segment lost 5 bases, leaving 11 bases of the junction unmatched. This CDR3 is built from 16 residues. Repertoires were generated with immunoSEQ multiplex PCR, while TCRdb's copy carries only in-frame clones and drops some. Altogether around 230,000 clones are present, over 70% being singletons, with the ten largest covering approximately 8%. The receptor was isolated from a woman over 75 with acute or convalescent COVID-19. This chain uses TRBV2 with TRBJ2-1, with TRBD1 matching over 10 bases. Material for sequencing was peripheral blood. The CDR3 sequence is CASSPTGTGAGNEQFF. DNA of the CDR3: TGTGCCAGCAGTCCGACAGGGACAGGGGCTGGAAATGAGCAGTTCTTC.